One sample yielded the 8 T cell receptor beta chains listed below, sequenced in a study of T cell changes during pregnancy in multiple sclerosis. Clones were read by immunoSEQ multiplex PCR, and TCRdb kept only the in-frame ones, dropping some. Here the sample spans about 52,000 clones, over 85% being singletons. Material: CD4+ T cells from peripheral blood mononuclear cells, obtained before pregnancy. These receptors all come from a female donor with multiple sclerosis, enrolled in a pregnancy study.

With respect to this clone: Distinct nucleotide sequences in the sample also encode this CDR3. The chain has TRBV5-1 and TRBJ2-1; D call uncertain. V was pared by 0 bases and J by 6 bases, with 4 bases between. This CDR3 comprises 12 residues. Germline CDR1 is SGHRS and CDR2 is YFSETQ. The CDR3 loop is CASSLALNEQFF. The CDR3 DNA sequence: TGCGCCAGCAGCTTGGCCCTCAATGAGCAGTTCTTC.

The CDR3 region has the DNA TGCGCCAGCAGCTACGAGCATAACACCGGGGAGCTGTTTTTT. It yields the protein CASSYEHNTGELFF. The chain is built from TRBV5-1 and TRBJ2-2; D not certain. The CDR3 sequence is 14 residues long. The germline V and J ends were trimmed by 3 bases and 2 bases, with 8 bases remaining between them. CDR1 SGHRS and CDR2 YFSETQ come from the germline V gene.

In DNA form, the CDR3 reads TGTGCCAGCAGGACTATGGGACAGAAAAACACCATATATTTT. This translates into CASRTMGQKNTIYF. This chain uses TRBV28 with TRBJ1-3, with 7 positions matching TRBD1. CDR1 is MDHEN and CDR2 is SYDVKM in the germline V gene. The CDR3 totals 14 residues. The V and J ends lost 6 bases and 6 bases, in that order; junction bases with no gene match: 8.

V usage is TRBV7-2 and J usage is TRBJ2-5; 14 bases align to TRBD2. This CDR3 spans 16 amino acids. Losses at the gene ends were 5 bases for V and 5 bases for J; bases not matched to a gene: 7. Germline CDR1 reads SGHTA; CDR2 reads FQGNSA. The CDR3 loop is CASSPRRLAGGETQYF. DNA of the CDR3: TGTGCCAGCAGCCCTAGGAGACTAGCGGGGGGGGAGACCCAGTACTTC.

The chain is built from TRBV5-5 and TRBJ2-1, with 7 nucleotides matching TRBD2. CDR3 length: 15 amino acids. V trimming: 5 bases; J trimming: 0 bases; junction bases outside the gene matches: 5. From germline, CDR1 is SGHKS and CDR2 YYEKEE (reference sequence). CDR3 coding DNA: TGTGCCAGCAGTTCAGCGGGAAGCTCCTACAATGAGCAGTTCTTC. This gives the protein CASSSAGSSYNEQFF. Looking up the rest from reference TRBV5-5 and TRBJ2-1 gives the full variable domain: DAGVTQSPTHLIKTRGQQVTLRCSPISGHKSVSWYQQVLGQGPQFIFQYYEKEERGRGNFPDRFSARQFPNYSSELNVNALLLGDSALYLCASSSAGSSYNEQFFGPGTRLTVL.

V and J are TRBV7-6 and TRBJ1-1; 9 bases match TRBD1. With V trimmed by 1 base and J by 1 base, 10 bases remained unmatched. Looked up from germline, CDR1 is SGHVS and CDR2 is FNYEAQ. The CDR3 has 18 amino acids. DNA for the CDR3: TGTGCCAGCAGCTTAGTTGGGACAGGGTCTCATGCGAACACTGAAGCTTTCTTT. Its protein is CASSLVGTGSHANTEAFF.

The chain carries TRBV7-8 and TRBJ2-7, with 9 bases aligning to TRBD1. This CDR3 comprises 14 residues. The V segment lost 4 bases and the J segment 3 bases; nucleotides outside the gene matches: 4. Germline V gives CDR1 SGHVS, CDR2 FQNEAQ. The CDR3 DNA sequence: TGTGCCAGCAGCTCCCGGACAGGGGTCTACGAGCAGTACTTC. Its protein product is CASSSRTGVYEQYF.

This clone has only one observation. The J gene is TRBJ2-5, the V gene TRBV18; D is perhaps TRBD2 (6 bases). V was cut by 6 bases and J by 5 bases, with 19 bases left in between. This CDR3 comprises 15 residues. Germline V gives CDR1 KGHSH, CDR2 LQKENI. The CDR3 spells CASSPTTTRLETQYF. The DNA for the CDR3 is TGTGCCAGCTCCCCTACGACGACTAGGTTGGAGACCCAGTACTTC. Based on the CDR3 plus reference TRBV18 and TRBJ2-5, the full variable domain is NAGVMQNPRHLVRRRGQEARLRCSPMKGHSHVYWYRQLPEEGLKFMVYLQKENIIDESGMPKERFSAEFPKEGPSILRIQQVVRGDSAAYFCASSPTTTRLETQYFGPGTRLLVL.